Presented here are 26 T cell receptor beta chains from one specimen sequenced in a study of blood T cell repertoires in COVID-19. TCRdb's copy holds only in-frame clones and misses some; the assay was immunoSEQ multiplex PCR. This sample has around 270,000 clones, with around 87% found just once. The specimen sequenced was peripheral blood. Receptors originate from a woman aged 55-70 years with COVID-19, enrolled during active disease.

The rearrangement links TRBV6-6 to TRBJ2-5; 8 bases align to TRBD1. CDR1 and CDR2 from the germline V gene are MNHNY and SVGAGI (reference sequence). The CDR3 length is 15 residues. The V gene end was trimmed by 5 bases and the J gene end by 5 bases; junction bases not matched to a gene: 10. The CDR3 nucleotides are TGTGCCAGCAGTCGATCACAGGGGGTGGGGGAGACCCAGTACTTC. Translating it yields CASSRSQGVGETQYF.

The chain employs TRBV11-3 and TRBJ2-3; weak D call: TRBD2 (6 bases). The CDR3 loop spans 16 amino acids. V lost 5 bases and J 0 bases, leaving 15 bases between the germline ends. Germline V lookup: CDR1 SGHNT, CDR2 YENEEA. In DNA, the CDR3 is TGTGCCAGCAGCCCCGGGGGTACCAGAAGCACAGATACGCAGTATTTT. Protein: CASSPGGTRSTDTQYF.

The J gene is TRBJ1-5, the V gene TRBV6-2 or TRBV6-3, with D uncertain. Germline V CDR1 and CDR2: MNHEY, SVGEGT. The CDR3 is made up of 13 amino acids. Trimming left V 5 bases short and J 5 bases short, with 10 bases between. The CDR3 is CASSRVRDQPQHF. CDR3 DNA sequence: TGTGCCAGCAGTCGGGTGAGGGATCAGCCCCAGCATTTT.

J is TRBJ1-6 and V is TRBV6-6; the match to TRBD1 covers 7 bases. The CDR3 runs to 14 residues. From germline, CDR1 is MNHNY and CDR2 SVGAGI (reference sequence). V shed 4 bases and J 8 bases; nucleotides not matched to a gene: 5. In DNA, the CDR3 is TGTGCCAGCAGTTCCGGGACAGACCATTCACCCCTCCACTTT. Protein sequence: CASSSGTDHSPLHF.

The genes are TRBV9 and TRBJ2-3; 8 bases are shared with TRBD2. There are 16 residues in the CDR3. CDR1 SGDLS and CDR2 YYNGEE come from the germline V gene. With 6 bases clipped from V and 5 bases from J, the junction kept 14 bases outside the gene matches. CDR3 sequence reads: CASTRRGSGTIDTQYF. DNA for the CDR3: TGTGCCAGCACCCGGCGTGGTAGCGGGACGATAGATACGCAGTATTTT.

The chain links TRBV28 to TRBJ2-4; 7 bases align to TRBD1. V lost 8 bases to trimming and J lost 0 bases; unmatched junction nucleotides: 7. Germline CDR1 and CDR2: MDHEN and SYDVKM. The CDR3 spans 15 residues. CDR3 in amino acids: CASGDRLLAKNIQYF. The CDR3 bases are TGTGCCAGCGGGGACAGACTTCTAGCCAAAAACATTCAGTACTTC.

The V call is TRBV10-3, the J call TRBJ2-7, with D perhaps matching TRBD1 (6 bases). The CDR3 runs 16 residues. CDR1 is ENHRY, CDR2 SYGVKD, per germline. V lost 8 bases and J lost 1, with 21 bases in between. The CDR3 protein is CAIRSRDKTESYEQYF. The DNA for the CDR3 is TGTGCCATCCGCTCACGGGACAAGACTGAATCCTACGAGCAGTACTTC.

This rearrangement joins TRBV5-5 to TRBJ1-6; tentative D call: TRBD1 (5 bases). The germline CDR1 and CDR2 sequences are SGHKS and YYEKEE (reference sequence). Trimming stripped 1 base from V and 7 bases from J, with 12 bases between. The CDR3 is 15 amino acids. The CDR3 coding sequence is TGTGCCAGCAGCTTGTCCGGGACTCCCAATTCACCCCTCCACTTT. It is translated as CASSLSGTPNSPLHF.

This clone was detected once. The chain employs TRBV5-5 and TRBJ2-7; D unclear. Germline CDR1 reads SGHKS; CDR2 reads YYEKEE (reference sequence). V was cut by 0 bases and J by 3 bases, with 10 bases left in between. This CDR3 is 14 amino acids long. As DNA, the CDR3 is TGTGCCAGCAGCTTGGTCTTTCGCAGCTACGAGCAGTACTTC. This codes for CASSLVFRSYEQYF.

CDR3 sequence reads: CASSTSAGGTEAFF. The CDR3 coding sequence is TGTGCCAGTAGTACCTCGGCCGGGGGCACTGAAGCTTTCTTT. This sequence joins TRBV19 and TRBJ1-1; D is perhaps TRBD1 (5 bases). Germline assignment: CDR1 LNHDA and CDR2 SQIVND (reference sequence). V lost 4 bases and J 4 bases, leaving 13 bases between the germline ends. The CDR3 has 14 residues.

The gene calls are TRBV18 and TRBJ2-3, with 12 bases matching TRBD2. Germline CDR1 and CDR2: KGHSH and LQKENI. V shed 6 bases and J 1 base; nucleotides not matched to a gene: 14. CDR3 size: 19 residues. This CDR3 is CASSQTSGSQGGRTDTQYF. The CDR3 nucleotides are TGTGCCAGCTCGCAGACTAGCGGGAGTCAAGGGGGCCGCACAGATACGCAGTATTTT. The full variable domain, its missing parts supplied by reference TRBV18 and TRBJ2-3, is NAGVMQNPRHLVRRRGQEARLRCSPMKGHSHVYWYRQLPEEGLKFMVYLQKENIIDESGMPKERFSAEFPKEGPSILRIQQVVRGDSAAYFCASSQTSGSQGGRTDTQYFGPGTRLTVL.

The CDR3 sequence is CARKAGTMINSNQPQHF. The CDR3 DNA reads TGCGCCAGAAAAGCCGGGACTATGATAAATAGCAATCAGCCCCAGCATTTT. V usage is TRBV10-1 and J usage is TRBJ1-5, with D possibly being TRBD1 (5 bases). This CDR3 comprises 17 residues. Germline V lookup: CDR1 WNHNN, CDR2 SYGVQD (reference sequence). Deletions cut 9 bases from V and 0 bases from J, with 21 bases between.

The V call is TRBV5-5, the J call TRBJ2-3; 12 bases are a match to TRBD2. The length of the CDR3 is 15 residues. Germline V CDR1 and CDR2: SGHKS, YYEKEE (reference sequence). V shed 4 bases and J 7 bases; nucleotides not matched to a gene: 7. The CDR3 DNA is TGTGCCAGCAGCCCGACTAGCGGGAGTATCTATACGCAGTATTTT. It encodes CASSPTSGSIYTQYF.

The sample holds a few counts of this clone. This CDR3 reads CASSGTGVQPQHF. CDR3 in DNA: TGTGCCAGCAGCGGGACAGGTGTTCAGCCCCAGCATTTT. The chain employs TRBV2 and TRBJ1-5, with 8 bases aligning to TRBD1. The CDR3 has 13 residues. With V trimmed by 6 bases and J by 6 bases, 4 bases remained unmatched. The germline CDR1 and CDR2 sequences are SNHLY and FYNNEI.

This clone has only a few counts. The chain has TRBV3-1 (or the pseudogene TRBV3-2) and TRBJ2-1; D is perhaps TRBD2 (5 bases). The CDR3 length is 16 residues. The germline V gene encodes CDR1 LGHDT and CDR2 YNNKEL (reference sequence). V was shortened by 6 bases and J by 5 bases, with 20 bases between the two germline ends. The DNA for the CDR3 is TGTGCCAGCAGTCAGCGAGGGCGTAACCCCGACAATGAGCAGTTCTTC. This translates into CASSQRGRNPDNEQFF.

This chain's CDR3 is CAPKWGGGDLPSHYGYTF. In DNA form, the CDR3 reads TGTGCCCCCAAATGGGGCGGAGGGGACCTACCAAGCCACTATGGCTACACCTTC. The V call is TRBV10-3, the J call TRBJ1-2, with a tentative D call TRBD1 (5 bases). V was pared by 11 bases and J by 3 bases, with 31 bases between. The CDR3 consists of 18 residues. Germline V gene lookup returns CDR1 ENHRY and CDR2 SYGVKD.

The sample holds many counts of this clone. The rearrangement links TRBV27 to TRBJ2-2; the D is unclear. Germline V gives CDR1 MNHEY, CDR2 SMNVEV (reference sequence). The CDR3 runs to 14 residues. Trimming took 3 bases from V and 4 from J, leaving 9 bases between them. CDR3 amino acids: CASSLGKSTGELFF. The CDR3 region has the DNA TGTGCCAGCAGTTTGGGCAAGTCCACCGGGGAGCTGTTTTTT.

This chain links TRBV4-2 with TRBJ2-7, with D possibly being TRBD1 (6 bases). Trimming took 0 bases from V and 3 from J, leaving 24 bases between them. Germline V gene sequence: CDR1 LGHNA, CDR2 YNFKEQ. This CDR3 is built from 19 residues. CDR3 loop: CASSQDRRTLMGHLYEQYF. The CDR3 DNA is TGTGCCAGCAGCCAAGATCGCCGAACCTTAATGGGACACCTCTACGAGCAGTACTTC.

The V call is TRBV4-3, the J call TRBJ2-1; D is unresolved. The CDR3 has 18 residues. The V gene lost 4 bases and the J gene lost 2 bases, with 21 bases spanning the gap. Per the germline V gene, CDR1 is LGHNA and CDR2 is YSLEER. CDR3 sequence (DNA): TGCGCCAGCAGCCTTCAAGTTTCAGGCCAATCCCCCTACAATGAGCAGTTCTTC. As protein: CASSLQVSGQSPYNEQFF.

V and J are TRBV10-3 and TRBJ2-7; D may be TRBD1 (6 bases). The CDR3 has 12 amino acids. Between the trimmed V and J ends, which lost 0 bases and 10 bases, there was a span of 10 bases. Germline V gives CDR1 ENHRY, CDR2 SYGVKD. The CDR3 bases are TGTGCCATCAGTGAGTCGATGGGGACACAGTACTTC. This translates into CAISESMGTQYF.

The rearrangement links TRBV5-4 to TRBJ2-3, with D unresolved. Between the trimmed V and J ends, which lost 3 bases and 0 bases, there was a span of 11 bases. From germline, CDR1 is SGHNT and CDR2 YYREEE (reference sequence). The CDR3 consists of 15 residues. CDR3 protein: CASSSGAVSTDTQYF. For the CDR3, the DNA is TGTGCCAGCAGCTCCGGCGCGGTTAGCACAGATACGCAGTATTTT. Full variable domain (outside the CDR3, taken from reference TRBV5-4 and TRBJ2-3): ETGVTQSPTHLIKTRGQQVTLRCSSQSGHNTVSWYQQALGQGPQFIFQYYREEENGRGNFPPRFSGLQFPNYSSELNVNALELDDSALYLCASSSGAVSTDTQYFGPGTRLTVL.

This rearrangement joins TRBV5-6 to TRBJ1-5, with 7 bases lining up with TRBD1. This CDR3 region has 16 residues. Germline lookup yields CDR1 SGHDT and CDR2 YYEEEE. The V gene end was trimmed by 2 bases and the J gene end by 5 bases; junction bases not matched to a gene: 10. The CDR3: CASSFHRGPPDQPQHF. The CDR3 DNA reads TGTGCCAGCAGCTTTCACAGGGGCCCCCCGGATCAGCCCCAGCATTTT.

V usage is TRBV12-5 and J usage is TRBJ1-6, with D perhaps matching TRBD1 (5 bases). Trimming took 1 base from V and 2 from J, leaving 15 bases between them. This CDR3 contains 18 residues. In germline, CDR1 is LGHNT, CDR2 FRNRAP. CDR3 sequence: CASGLGGEKRTYNSPLHF. The CDR3 nucleotides are TGTGCTAGTGGTTTGGGGGGGGAAAAAAGGACCTATAATTCACCCCTCCACTTT.

The chain combines TRBV19 with TRBJ2-4; 10 bases are shared with TRBD2. Germline loops: CDR1 LNHDA, CDR2 SQIVND (reference sequence). After removal of 4 bases from V and 3 bases from J, the junction contained 6 bases not matched to a gene. This CDR3 is 16 amino acids long. The CDR3 DNA is TGTGCCAGTAGTACCGGACTAGCGGACATCAAAAACATTCAGTACTTC. Its protein is CASSTGLADIKNIQYF.

The rearrangement joins TRBV6-5 to TRBJ2-1; 14 nucleotides line up with TRBD2. Losses at the gene ends were 5 bases for V and 12 bases for J; bases not matched to a gene: 6. Germline CDR1 reads MNHEY; CDR2 reads SVGAGI. The CDR3 runs 14 residues. The CDR3 reads CASSRGLAGEMQFF. DNA of the CDR3: TGTGCCAGCAGTCGGGGACTAGCGGGAGAAATGCAGTTCTTC.

V usage is TRBV6-5 and J usage is TRBJ1-1, with no clear D. Germline CDR1 is MNHEY and CDR2 is SVGAGI. Trimming shortened V by 6 bases and J by 4 bases, and 12 bases separated the two germline ends. The CDR3 runs to 13 residues. CDR3 coding DNA: TGTGCCAGCAGAAGATACAGAGCCACTGAAGCTTTCTTT. Encoded protein: CASRRYRATEAFF.